This T cell receptor beta chain was sequenced during a study of T cell responses to AZD1222 COVID-19 vaccine. Whole-study results and caveats: Vaccine-related CD4 TCRs covered spike, predominating at 160-218 and 743-854. Samples come after the peak T cell response, not at day 14.

As to this clone: Its antigen is unidentified.

With 6 bases removed from V and 4 bases from J, the gap between germline ends came to 16 bases. The CDR3 has 15 amino acids. CDR1 SGHRS and CDR2 YFSETQ come from the germline V gene. Profiling relied on immunoSEQ multiplex PCR, and the TCRdb table lists in-frame clones only, not all of them. The sample yields approximately 130,000 clones, 80% to 90% seen once. Source: peripheral blood, taken 28 days after the second AZD1222 dose. The TCR sequence derives from an adult who received the AZD1222 COVID-19 vaccine. The chain couples TRBV5-1 to TRBJ2-2; weak D call: TRBD2 (6 bases). CDR3 in DNA: TGCGCCAGCAAGCCGTACGGGGGATTCACCGGGGAGCTGTTTTTT. Its translation is CASKPYGGFTGELFF.